This T cell receptor beta chain was recorded in a study of blood T cell repertoires in COVID-19. The CDR3 is made up of 14 amino acids. V dropped 1 base and J dropped 9 bases, with 16 bases sitting between them. Germline V gene sequence: CDR1 GTSNPN, CDR2 SVGIG (reference sequence). Profiled with immunoSEQ multiplex PCR; TCRdb holds only in-frame clones, not every one. The sample holds 150,000 to 200,000 clones; roughly four fifths are singletons and the top ten take around 9.9%. The V and J genes are TRBV30 and TRBJ1-5; D is uncertain. The sequence derives from a human donor in a cohort sampled during active COVID-19. Sequenced material: peripheral blood. CDR3 in DNA: TGTGCCTGGAGTGAGCCAGCGACTCGAATGCCCCAGCATTTT. Residues: CAWSEPATRMPQHF.